A single sample is the source of the 23 T cell receptor beta chains below, sequenced in a study of Tregs in tolerant kidney transplant recipients. Repertoires were generated with immunoSEQ multiplex PCR, while TCRdb's copy carries only in-frame clones and drops some. The sample holds approximately 60,000 clones; over 70% are singletons and the top ten take around 5.5%. What was sequenced was CD4+ T cells from blood. The receptors stem from a human donor in good health.

The V and J genes are TRBV7-2 and TRBJ1-1; TRBD1 matches 7 bases. V lost 8 bases, J lost 5 bases, and 8 bases stayed unmatched. The V gene's germline CDR1 is SGHTA and CDR2 FQGNSA. This CDR3 has 13 residues. This chain's CDR3 is CASRQGVDTEAFF. CDR3 nucleotide sequence: TGTGCCAGCCGTCAGGGGGTCGATACTGAAGCTTTCTTT.

Only one count was recorded for this clone. The V and J genes are TRBV7-2 and TRBJ2-5, with TRBD1 matching over 7 bases. The CDR3 sequence is 16 residues long. After removal of 1 base from V and 9 bases from J, the junction contained 14 bases not matched to a gene. Germline values: CDR1 SGHTA, CDR2 FQGNSA. CDR3 coding DNA: TGTGCCAGCAGCTTAGGCGCGATGGGCGCCCAGGGGGCCCAGTACTTC. It codes for CASSLGAMGAQGAQYF.

The V call is TRBV9, the J call TRBJ2-3; the match to TRBD1 covers 8 bases. V lost 3 bases and J lost 2; bases outside the gene matches: 8. The CDR3 consists of 16 residues. Germline-derived CDR1 and CDR2 are SGDLS and YYNGEE. In DNA form, the CDR3 reads TGTGCCAGCAGCGCACGGACAGGGACATACACAGATACGCAGTATTTT. It specifies CASSARTGTYTDTQYF. The whole variable domain, filled in from reference TRBV9 and TRBJ2-3, reads DSGVTQTPKHLITATGQRVTLRCSPRSGDLSVYWYQQSLDQGLQFLIQYYNGEERAKGNILERFSAQQFPDLHSELNLSSLELGDSALYFCASSARTGTYTDTQYFGPGTRLTVL.

A note on this clone: One end of the junction varies from germline; a read error may be responsible. The chain couples TRBV23-1 to TRBJ2-3; TRBD2 matches 10 bases. TRBV23-1 is labeled an ORF, and its function is uncertain. The length of the CDR3 is 14 residues. Here the CDR3 reads CATSGWTSGDTQYF. The CDR3 DNA is TGCGCCACCAGTGGTTGGACTAGCGGAGATACGCAGTATTTT.

V usage is TRBV27 and J usage is TRBJ2-5, with 11 bases lining up with TRBD2. The V gene end was trimmed by 5 bases and the J gene end by 1 base; junction bases not matched to a gene: 3. There are 15 residues in the CDR3. Per the germline V gene, CDR1 is MNHEY and CDR2 is SMNVEV (reference sequence). The CDR3 here is CASSVAGGSQETQYF. CDR3 nucleotide sequence: TGTGCCAGCAGTGTAGCGGGGGGGAGCCAAGAGACCCAGTACTTC.

The chain links TRBV4-2 to TRBJ2-7; 10 nucleotides agree with TRBD2. This CDR3 is built from 15 residues. Germline values: CDR1 LGHNA, CDR2 YNFKEQ. V was clipped by 2 bases and J by 3 bases; unmatched bases: 4. For the CDR3, the DNA is TGTGCCAGCAGCCAACGAGCGGGGGGGGACTACGAGCAGTACTTC. It yields the protein CASSQRAGGDYEQYF.

This chain joins TRBV5-4 and TRBJ1-2; D remains unclear. The germline V gene encodes CDR1 SGHNT and CDR2 YYREEE (reference sequence). This CDR3 spans 13 amino acids. Trimming cost V 4 bases and J 2 bases, with 9 bases left between them. This CDR3 is CASSPGVNYGYTF. CDR3 bases: TGTGCCAGCAGCCCCGGGGTGAACTATGGCTACACCTTC.

V is TRBV14 and J is TRBJ1-4; 8 positions match TRBD1. CDR1 and CDR2 from the germline V gene are SGHDN and FVKESK. V was clipped by 0 bases and J by 5 bases; unmatched bases: 11. The CDR3 sequence is 18 residues long. The CDR3 DNA follows: TGTGCCAGCAGCCAAGAGTTATGGCGAACAGGGGGAAATGAAAAACTGTTTTTT. Its protein product is CASSQELWRTGGNEKLFF.

The chain has TRBV19 and TRBJ2-5, with TRBD1 as a possible D gene (6 bases). Trimming shortened V by 6 bases and J by 4 bases, and 18 bases separated the two germline ends. The CDR3 is 15 residues long. The V gene's germline CDR1 is LNHDA and CDR2 SQIVND (reference sequence). Written as DNA, the CDR3 is TGTGCCAGTAGCCGGACAGTTCAAGAAACAGAGACCCAGTACTTC. It translates to CASSRTVQETETQYF.

This clone was seen many times. The CDR3 spells CASSRQGAANEKLFF. CDR3 in DNA: TGTGCCAGCAGCCGACAGGGGGCTGCTAATGAAAAACTGTTTTTT. The V gene is TRBV14, the J gene TRBJ1-4; 10 nucleotides match TRBD1. The CDR3 sequence is 15 residues long. V lost 4 bases, J lost 3 bases, and 2 bases stayed unmatched. Germline lookup yields CDR1 SGHDN and CDR2 FVKESK.

This clone was counted once. V is TRBV29-1 and J is TRBJ1-3; unclear D gene. The CDR3 extends over 14 amino acids. Germline CDR1 SQVTM, CDR2 ANQGSEA. With 4 bases removed from V and 2 bases from J, the gap between germline ends came to 12 bases. CDR3 residues: CSVGGGITGNTIYF. CDR3 in DNA: TGCAGCGTTGGGGGAGGGATCACTGGAAACACCATATATTTT.

The gene calls are TRBV20-1 and TRBJ2-7; possibly TRBD2 for D (5 bases). The CDR3 totals 11 residues. Germline V lookup: CDR1 DFQATT, CDR2 SNEGSKA (reference sequence). Deletions cut 7 bases from V and 5 bases from J, with 12 bases between. DNA of the CDR3: TGCAGTGGCTGGAGGTCAGACGAGCAGTACTTC. Its protein is CSGWRSDEQYF.

V is TRBV11-2 and J is TRBJ1-3; D gene uncertain. The germline gives CDR1 SGHAT, CDR2 FQNNGV. Trimming left V 3 bases short and J 6 bases short, with 9 bases between. This CDR3 region has 13 residues. Here the CDR3 DNA reads TGTGCCAGCAGCTTTCGTTACGCAAACACCATATATTTT. This codes for CASSFRYANTIYF.

The chain employs TRBV5-1 and TRBJ1-1; D remains ambiguous. This CDR3 comprises 13 residues. Germline V lookup: CDR1 SGHRS, CDR2 YFSETQ. Trimming cost V 5 bases and J 1 base, with 9 bases left between them. CDR3 DNA sequence: TGCGCCAGCAGTCGAGACGGGAACACTGAAGCTTTCTTT. As protein: CASSRDGNTEAFF.

The chain joins TRBV18 to TRBJ1-2; 7 bases are a match to TRBD1. After removal of 3 bases from V and 4 bases from J, the junction contained 11 bases not matched to a gene. From germline, CDR1 is KGHSH and CDR2 LQKENI. CDR3 size: 16 residues. The CDR3 is CASSPTGTVLSYGYTF. In nucleotides, the CDR3 is TGTGCCAGCTCACCCACCGGGACAGTGCTTTCCTATGGCTACACCTTC.

V gene TRBV18 combines with J gene TRBJ2-4; unclear D gene. The CDR3 totals 15 residues. Trimming took off 2 bases at V and 0 bases at J, with 8 bases between the two ends. CDR1 is KGHSH, CDR2 LQKENI, per germline. The CDR3 DNA is TGTGCCAGCTCACCAGTGGCACTAGCCAAAAACATTCAGTACTTC. Its translation is CASSPVALAKNIQYF.

The chain is built from TRBV11-3 and TRBJ1-1; unclear D gene. The ends were cut back, 0 bases at V and 7 bases at J, with 6 bases in the middle. Germline values: CDR1 SGHNT, CDR2 YENEEA. CDR3 size: 12 residues. For the CDR3, the DNA is TGTGCCAGCAGCTTAGATGTGGGTGAAGCTTTCTTT. It translates to CASSLDVGEAFF.

CDR3 nucleotide sequence: TGTGCCAGCAGCTTAGGGGCTAGCGGGGGGAATGAGCAGTTCTTC. It specifies CASSLGASGGNEQFF. The chain uses TRBV11-3 and TRBJ2-1; 11 bases are shared with TRBD2. V was clipped by 1 base and J by 7 bases; unmatched bases: 3. In germline, CDR1 is SGHNT, CDR2 YENEEA. The length of the CDR3 is 15 residues.

The CDR3 bases are TGTGCCAGTAGCTCCCCGCAACTACGAGCGGGAGGAGAGACCCAGTACTTC. It translates to CASSSPQLRAGGETQYF. The chain carries TRBV19 and TRBJ2-5, with 9 bases matching TRBD2. After removal of 6 bases from V and 4 bases from J, the junction contained 15 bases not matched to a gene. CDR3 size: 17 residues. Per germline, CDR1 LNHDA and CDR2 SQIVND (reference sequence).

The table lists this clone with a count of one. The gene calls are TRBV5-4 and TRBJ2-2; D is unclear. The CDR3 runs to 16 residues. The germline V and J ends were trimmed by 0 bases and 0 bases, with 9 bases remaining between them. From germline, CDR1 is SGHNT and CDR2 YYREEE (reference sequence). The CDR3 sequence is CASSLETGSNTGELFF. The DNA for the CDR3 is TGTGCCAGCAGCTTGGAGACGGGTTCGAACACCGGGGAGCTGTTTTTT. Complete variable domain (other parts from reference TRBV5-4 and TRBJ2-2): ETGVTQSPTHLIKTRGQQVTLRCSSQSGHNTVSWYQQALGQGPQFIFQYYREEENGRGNFPPRFSGLQFPNYSSELNVNALELDDSALYLCASSLETGSNTGELFFGEGSRLTVL.

The chain is built from TRBV7-2 and TRBJ1-6, with 9 bases lining up with TRBD1. Germline V CDR1 and CDR2: SGHTA, FQGNSA. Unmatched junction bases numbered 2, after V lost 1 base and J lost 10 bases. The CDR3 spans 14 residues. CDR3 amino acids: CASSLGQGESPLHF. The CDR3, as DNA: TGTGCCAGCAGCTTAGGACAGGGGGAGTCACCCCTCCACTTT.

This clone was detected ten times or more. The chain is built from TRBV6-5 and TRBJ1-6; D possibly corresponds to TRBD1 (6 bases). Trimming left V 0 bases short and J 8 bases short, with 14 bases between. Germline V lookup: CDR1 MNHEY, CDR2 SVGAGI. CDR3 size: 16 residues. The CDR3 region has the DNA TGTGCCAGCAGTTACTCCACCCGGACAGAAGATTCACCCCTCCACTTT. It specifies CASSYSTRTEDSPLHF.

The chain is built from TRBV6-5 and TRBJ1-2; D not resolved. Trimming pared 6 bases from V and 2 bases from J, leaving 13 bases between. This CDR3 contains 14 residues. Germline V CDR1 and CDR2: MNHEY, SVGAGI. The CDR3 nucleotides read TGTGCCAGCAGCCCAGACGCATGGAACTATGGCTACACCTTC. This sequence encodes CASSPDAWNYGYTF.